The clone carrying this T cell receptor beta chain was observed a handful of times. Its antigen is unknown. This sample was included in a study of T cells in Graves' hyperthyroidism and ophthalmopathy. Study results and caveats: The model forecast ophthalmopathy, anticipating it by a median around 6.4 months before onset. Most thyroid-expanded clonotypes above 0.001 were also found in blood.

A patient was excluded if there was uncontrolled infection, other autoimmune disease, pregnancy or lactation. Regions amplified from RNA transcripts were the TCR beta CDR3 regions. RT-PCR in the first round (using the HTBI primer set) targeted the TCR CDR3. TCRdb reprocessed the multiplex PCR reads with MiXCR, giving one entry per CDR3 protein. Found here are more than 600,000 distinct CDR3 sequences, 16% of them singletons; the top ten hold 8.4%. The source is a man aged 18-30 years with Graves' hyperthyroidism. The sequenced material came from blood.

The CDR3 spells CASSILPGSHEQYF. The CDR3 nucleotides read TGTGCCAGCAGCATATTACCGGGGTCACACGAGCAGTACTTC. This chain joins TRBV27 and TRBJ2-7; a weak D match, TRBD2 (5 bases). Germline CDR1 is MNHEY and CDR2 is SMNVEV (reference sequence). This CDR3 has 14 residues. Trimming left V 6 bases short and J 5 bases short, with 17 bases between.